This T cell receptor beta chain was found in a study of radiation and T cells in renal cell carcinoma. Study observations and caveats: No pretreatment tumor biopsies were available for baseline clonotypes.

This sample's time point: blood 4 weeks post-SBRT, at nephrectomy. Described treatment: 15 Gy SBRT to primary tumor, nephrectomy 4 weeks later. TCRdb's copy holds only in-frame clones and misses some; the assay was immunoSEQ multiplex PCR. The repertoire consists of some 100,000 clones, with 70% to 85% occurring once and the leading ten covering roughly 7.6%. This CDR3 has 15 residues. V trimming: 4 bases; J trimming: 0 bases; junction bases outside the gene matches: 1. The germline CDR1 and CDR2 sequences are SGHDN and FVKESK. This clone came up once. Its antigen remains unknown. V is TRBV14 and J is TRBJ2-3, with 10 bases fitting TRBD2. Sequencing used blood, obtained from a patient whose treatment included radiotherapy and nephrectomy. The source is a man aged 55 to 69 with renal cell carcinoma. CDR3 amino acids: CASSPAGGSTDTQYF. The CDR3 DNA follows: TGTGCCAGCAGCCCAGCGGGAGGGAGCACAGATACGCAGTATTTT.